This T cell receptor beta chain was recorded in a study of T cells in Graves' hyperthyroidism and ophthalmopathy. Across the study: The initial diagnosis was the point when peripheral blood was collected, ahead of any treatment. Study findings and constraints: In the blood, most expanded thyroid clonotypes above 0.001 appeared as well.

Researchers amplified the TCR beta CDR3 regions from RNA transcripts. The TCR CDR3 first-round RT-PCR relied on the HTBI primer set. TCRdb re-analysed the multiplex PCR reads in MiXCR, keeping a single row per CDR3 protein. This table holds under 300,000 distinct CDR3 sequences, under 30% found once. When hyperthyroidism was first diagnosed, the blood sample was taken, preceding any ophthalmopathy symptoms. This clonotype occurred many times. As yet, its antigen is unknown. Input material: blood. This TCR was recovered from a man between 35 and 55 years old with Graves' hyperthyroidism that later progressed to Graves' ophthalmopathy.

The CDR3: CSARWDRAKETQYF. CDR3 in DNA: TGCAGTGCTAGGTGGGACAGGGCCAAAGAGACCCAGTACTTC. This chain uses TRBV20-1 with TRBJ2-5, with TRBD1 identical over 9 bases. CDR3 length: 14 amino acids. V lost 3 bases, J lost 3 bases, and 5 bases stayed unmatched. The V gene's germline CDR1 is DFQATT and CDR2 SNEGSKA (reference sequence).